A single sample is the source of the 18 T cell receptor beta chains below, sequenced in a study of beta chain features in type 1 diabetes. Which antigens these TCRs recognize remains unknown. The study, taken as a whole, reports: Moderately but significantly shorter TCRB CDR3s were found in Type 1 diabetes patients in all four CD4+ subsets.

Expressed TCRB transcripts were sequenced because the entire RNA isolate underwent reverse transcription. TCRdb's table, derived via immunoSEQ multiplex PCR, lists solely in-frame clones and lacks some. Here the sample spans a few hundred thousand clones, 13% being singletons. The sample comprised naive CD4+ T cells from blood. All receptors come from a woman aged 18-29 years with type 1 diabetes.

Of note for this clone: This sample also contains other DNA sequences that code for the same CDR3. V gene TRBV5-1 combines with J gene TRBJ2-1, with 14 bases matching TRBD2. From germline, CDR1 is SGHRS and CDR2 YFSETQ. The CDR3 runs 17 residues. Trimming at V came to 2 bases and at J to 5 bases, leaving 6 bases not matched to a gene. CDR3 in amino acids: CASSLRTSGRNNNEQFF. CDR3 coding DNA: TGCGCCAGCAGCTTAAGGACTAGCGGGAGGAACAACAATGAGCAGTTCTTC.

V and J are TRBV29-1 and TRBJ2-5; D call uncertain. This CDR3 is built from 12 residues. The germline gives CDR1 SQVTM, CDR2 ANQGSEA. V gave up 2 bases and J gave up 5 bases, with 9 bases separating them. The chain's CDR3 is CSVEFSGETQYF. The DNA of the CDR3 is TGCAGCGTTGAATTCTCCGGGGAGACCCAGTACTTC.

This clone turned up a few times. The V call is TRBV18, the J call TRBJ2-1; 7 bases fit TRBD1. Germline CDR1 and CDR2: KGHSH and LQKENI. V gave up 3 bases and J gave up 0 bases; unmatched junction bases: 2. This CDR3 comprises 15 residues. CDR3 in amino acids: CASSPWTGSYNEQFF. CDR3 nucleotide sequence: TGTGCCAGCTCACCCTGGACAGGCTCCTACAATGAGCAGTTCTTC.

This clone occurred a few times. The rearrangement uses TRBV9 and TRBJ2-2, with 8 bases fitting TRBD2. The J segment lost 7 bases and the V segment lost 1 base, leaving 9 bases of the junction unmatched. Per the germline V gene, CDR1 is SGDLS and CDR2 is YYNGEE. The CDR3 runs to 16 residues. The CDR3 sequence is CASSVRREVGFGELFF. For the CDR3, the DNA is TGTGCCAGCAGCGTACGGCGGGAGGTTGGTTTCGGGGAGCTGTTTTTT.

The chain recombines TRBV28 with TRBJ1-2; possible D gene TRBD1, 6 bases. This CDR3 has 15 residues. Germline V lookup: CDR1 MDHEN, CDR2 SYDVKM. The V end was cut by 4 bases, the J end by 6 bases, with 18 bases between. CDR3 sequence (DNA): TGTGCCAGCAGTTCGCCCACTACAGGGATGGATGGCTACACCTTC. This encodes CASSSPTTGMDGYTF.

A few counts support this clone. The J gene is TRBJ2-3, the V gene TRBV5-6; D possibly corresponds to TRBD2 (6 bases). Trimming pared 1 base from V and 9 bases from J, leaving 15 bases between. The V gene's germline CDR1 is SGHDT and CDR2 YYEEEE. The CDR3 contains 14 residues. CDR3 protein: CASSLWRALGTQYF. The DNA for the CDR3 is TGTGCCAGCAGCTTGTGGAGGGCCCTGGGGACGCAGTATTTT.

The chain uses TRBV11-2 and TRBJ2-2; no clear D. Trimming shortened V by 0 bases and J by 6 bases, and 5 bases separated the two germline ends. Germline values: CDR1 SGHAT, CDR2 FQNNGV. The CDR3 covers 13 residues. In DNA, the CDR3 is TGTGCCAGCAGCTTAGACAGGCCCGGGGAGCTGTTTTTT. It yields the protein CASSLDRPGELFF.

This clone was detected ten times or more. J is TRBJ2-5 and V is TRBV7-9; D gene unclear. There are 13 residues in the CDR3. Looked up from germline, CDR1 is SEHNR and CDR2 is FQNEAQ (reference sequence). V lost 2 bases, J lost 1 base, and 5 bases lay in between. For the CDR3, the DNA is TGTGCCAGCAGCTTAAGCCTCCAAGAGACCCAGTACTTC. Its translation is CASSLSLQETQYF. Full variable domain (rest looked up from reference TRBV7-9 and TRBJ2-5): DTGVSQNPRHKITKRGQNVTFRCDPISEHNRLYWYRQTLGQGPEFLTYFQNEAQLEKSRLLSDRFSAERPKGSFSTLEIQRTEQGDSAMYLCASSLSLQETQYFGPGTRLLVL.

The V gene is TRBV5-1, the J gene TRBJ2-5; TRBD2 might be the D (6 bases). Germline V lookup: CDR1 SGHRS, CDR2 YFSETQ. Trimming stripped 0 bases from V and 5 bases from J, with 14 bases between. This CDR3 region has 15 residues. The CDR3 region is CASSLDRGNVETQYF. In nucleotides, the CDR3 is TGCGCCAGCAGCTTGGATCGCGGGAATGTGGAGACCCAGTACTTC.

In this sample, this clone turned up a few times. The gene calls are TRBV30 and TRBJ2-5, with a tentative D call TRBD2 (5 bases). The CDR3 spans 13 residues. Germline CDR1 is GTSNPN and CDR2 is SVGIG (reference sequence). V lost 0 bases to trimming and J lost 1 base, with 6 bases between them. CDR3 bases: TGTGCCTGGAGTGTAGCGGCCCAAGAGACCCAGTACTTC. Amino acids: CAWSVAAQETQYF.

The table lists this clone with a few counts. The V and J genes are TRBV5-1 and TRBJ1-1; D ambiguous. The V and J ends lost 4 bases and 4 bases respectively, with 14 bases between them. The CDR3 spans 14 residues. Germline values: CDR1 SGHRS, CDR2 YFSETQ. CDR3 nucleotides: TGCGCCAGCAGCCCCACGGGGTTCGGCACTGAAGCTTTCTTT. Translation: CASSPTGFGTEAFF.

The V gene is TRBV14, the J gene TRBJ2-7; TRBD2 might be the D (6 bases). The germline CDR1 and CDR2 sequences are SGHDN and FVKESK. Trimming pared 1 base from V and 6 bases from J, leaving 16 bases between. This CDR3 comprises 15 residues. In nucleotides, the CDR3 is TGTGCCAGCAGCCAAGGGGCGGGATACTTGCCCGAGCAGTACTTC. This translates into CASSQGAGYLPEQYF.

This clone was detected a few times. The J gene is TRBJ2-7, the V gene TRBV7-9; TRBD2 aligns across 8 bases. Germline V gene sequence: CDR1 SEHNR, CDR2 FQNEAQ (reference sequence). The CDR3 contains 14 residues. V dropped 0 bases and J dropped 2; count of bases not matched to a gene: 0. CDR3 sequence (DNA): TGTGCCAGCAGCTTAGCCGGGGGGGCCTACGAGCAGTACGTC. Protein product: CASSLAGGAYEQYV.

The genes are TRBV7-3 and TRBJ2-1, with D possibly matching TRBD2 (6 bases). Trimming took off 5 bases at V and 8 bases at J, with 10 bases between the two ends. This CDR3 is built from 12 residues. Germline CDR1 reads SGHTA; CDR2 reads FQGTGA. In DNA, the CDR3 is TGTGCCAGCAGCCTGACTAGTGATGAGCAGTTCTTC. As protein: CASSLTSDEQFF.

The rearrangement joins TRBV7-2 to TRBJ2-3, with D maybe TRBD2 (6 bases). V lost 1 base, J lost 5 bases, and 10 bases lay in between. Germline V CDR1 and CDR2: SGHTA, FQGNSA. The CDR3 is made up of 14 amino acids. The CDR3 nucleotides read TGTGCCAGCAGCTTAGGACTAGACTTAGATACGCAGTATTTT. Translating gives CASSLGLDLDTQYF.

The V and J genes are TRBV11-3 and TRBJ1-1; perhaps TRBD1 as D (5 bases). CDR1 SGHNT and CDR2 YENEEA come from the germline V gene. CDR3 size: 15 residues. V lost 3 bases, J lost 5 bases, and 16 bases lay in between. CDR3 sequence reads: CASSLEGQPNTEAFF. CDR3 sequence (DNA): TGTGCCAGCAGCTTGGAGGGGCAGCCTAATACTGAAGCTTTCTTT. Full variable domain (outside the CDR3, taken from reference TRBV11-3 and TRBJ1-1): EAGVVQSPRYKIIEKKQPVAFWCNPISGHNTLYWYLQNLGQGPELLIRYENEEAVDDSQLPKDRFSAERLKGVDSTLKIQPAELGDSAVYLCASSLEGQPNTEAFFGQGTRLTVV.

The CDR3 nucleotides are TGTGCCAGCAGTGCGTTTGGGGACAGGATAGGGTCGGTC. Translated: CASSAFGDRIGSV. The rearrangement links TRBV6-1 to TRBJ2-7; TRBD1 matches 8 bases. Germline V gene data show CDR1 as MNHNS and CDR2 as SASEGT. This CDR3 contains 13 residues.

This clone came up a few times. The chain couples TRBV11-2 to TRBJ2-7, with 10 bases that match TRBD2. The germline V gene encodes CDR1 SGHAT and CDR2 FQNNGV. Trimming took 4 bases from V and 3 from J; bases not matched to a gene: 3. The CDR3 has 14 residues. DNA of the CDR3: TGTGCCAGCAGCTCGACTAGCGGGCTCTACGAGCAGTACTTC. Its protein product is CASSSTSGLYEQYF.